Shown below are 16 T cell receptor beta chains from a single sample sequenced in a study of untreated major depressive disorder. Findings of the study overall: TRBV05-01 (Vbeta 5.1) usage was higher in CD4+ T cells of depressed patients than controls.

Antigen specificity for these receptors is unknown. The repertoire was sequenced with immunoSEQ multiplex PCR; TCRdb's copy has only in-frame clones and lacks some. The sample records about 13,000 clones, around 90% being singletons. The sample comprised CD4+ T cells from PBMCs. These receptors were taken from a woman aged 30 to 39 with major depressive disorder.

This clone was counted a single time. The chain carries TRBV12-5 and TRBJ2-5; tentative D call: TRBD1 (6 bases). CDR3 size: 16 residues. The germline CDR1 and CDR2 sequences are LGHNT and FRNRAP. V lost 1 base to trimming and J lost 1 base, with 13 bases between them. CDR3 nucleotides: TGTGCTAGTGGTTTGGGTGACCGGGACATCCAAGAGACCCAGTACTTC. Its protein is CASGLGDRDIQETQYF.

The V gene is TRBV6-1, the J gene TRBJ1-2; D ambiguous. The V gene's germline CDR1 is MNHNS and CDR2 SASEGT. The CDR3 covers 16 residues. The V end was cut by 4 bases, the J end by 4 bases, with 19 bases between. The CDR3 spells CASSGTVTASSYGYTF. CDR3 nucleotide sequence: TGTGCCAGCAGTGGGACCGTGACGGCTTCTAGCTATGGCTACACCTTC.

V and J are TRBV11-3 and TRBJ2-1, with D uncertain. The CDR3 is 17 residues long. Per germline, CDR1 SGHNT and CDR2 YENEEA. V was trimmed by 5 bases and J by 3 bases, leaving 20 bases between them. CDR3 DNA sequence: TGTGCCAGCAGCCCCTTTTCGGTAGGGCCTAACTACAATGAGCAGTTCTTC. Its translation: CASSPFSVGPNYNEQFF.

The chain links TRBV7-2 to TRBJ2-4; D is undetermined. The CDR3 runs to 13 residues. Germline CDR1 SGHTA, CDR2 FQGNSA. V dropped 1 base and J dropped 6 bases, with 7 bases sitting between them. The CDR3 reads CASSLVRLNIQYF. DNA of the CDR3: TGTGCCAGCAGCTTAGTGCGGCTAAACATTCAGTACTTC.

The gene calls are TRBV18 and TRBJ1-2, with D possibly matching TRBD1 (6 bases). This CDR3 has 16 amino acids. Germline CDR1 is KGHSH and CDR2 is LQKENI. V lost 2 bases to trimming and J lost 8 bases, with 21 bases between them. CDR3 residues: CASSPTTMDSGWGYTF. The CDR3 DNA sequence: TGTGCCAGCTCACCAACAACAATGGACAGCGGTTGGGGCTACACCTTC.

The J gene is TRBJ2-1, the V gene TRBV10-3; TRBD2 agrees at 7 bases. Trimming cost V 6 bases and J 7 bases; bases outside gene matches: 9. The CDR3 runs 14 residues. CDR1 is ENHRY and CDR2 is SYGVKD in the germline V gene. The CDR3 spells CAISEGRGGNEQFF. The CDR3 nucleotides are TGTGCCATCAGCGAAGGGAGGGGAGGGAATGAGCAGTTCTTC.

The rearrangement links TRBV30 to TRBJ2-5; 7 bases are shared with TRBD2. Trimming at V came to 2 bases and at J to 4 bases, leaving 10 bases not matched to a gene. Germline V gives CDR1 GTSNPN, CDR2 SVGIG (reference sequence). The CDR3 spans 15 residues. The CDR3 DNA reads TGTGCCTGGAGTCCCACGACTAGCACGGCAGAGACCCAGTACTTC. Amino acid sequence: CAWSPTTSTAETQYF.

This clone occurred once. The chain employs TRBV29-1 and TRBJ2-3; 12 nucleotides align to TRBD2. Germline V gives CDR1 SQVTM, CDR2 ANQGSEA. CDR3 size: 14 residues. The V segment lost 6 bases and the J segment 6 bases; nucleotides outside the gene matches: 7. CDR3 in DNA: TGCAGCGTCGGGACTAGCGGGCGGTTCGATACGCAGTATTTT. It yields the protein CSVGTSGRFDTQYF.

This rearrangement joins TRBV2 to TRBJ1-1, with D tentatively TRBD1 (6 bases). The germline CDR1 and CDR2 sequences are SNHLY and FYNNEI. This CDR3 is built from 12 residues. With 4 bases removed from V and 6 bases from J, the gap between germline ends came to 9 bases. The CDR3 coding sequence is TGTGCCAGCAGTGGAAGACAGGCTGAAGCTTTCTTT. Translation: CASSGRQAEAFF.

This rearrangement joins TRBV7-2 to TRBJ1-2; D possibly corresponds to TRBD1 (6 bases). Germline V lookup: CDR1 SGHTA, CDR2 FQGNSA. V lost 2 bases and J 1 base, leaving 14 bases between the germline ends. CDR3 length equals 16 residues. CDR3 region: CASSLHGQRSNYGYTF. In DNA, the CDR3 is TGTGCCAGCAGCTTACACGGACAGCGGAGTAACTATGGCTACACCTTC.

This sequence joins TRBV4-3 and TRBJ2-7, with 10 bases identical to TRBD2. Trimming took 4 bases from V and 2 from J; bases not matched to a gene: 5. The CDR3 contains 15 residues. The V gene's germline CDR1 is LGHNA and CDR2 YSLEER. The CDR3 here is CASSPRTSGTYEQYF. The CDR3 DNA reads as TGCGCCAGCAGCCCTCGGACTAGCGGAACCTACGAGCAGTACTTC.

This sequence joins TRBV7-8 and TRBJ1-1; 7 bases map to TRBD1. The junction had 7 bases not matched to a gene; V was cut back by 5 bases and J by 4 bases. The CDR3 sequence is 14 residues long. Germline CDR1 is SGHVS and CDR2 is FQNEAQ. CDR3 DNA: TGTGCCAGCAGCCAAGGGGGCAGGGGCACTGAAGCTTTCTTT. This translates into CASSQGGRGTEAFF.

The chain uses TRBV6-4 and TRBJ2-1; 8 bases are shared with TRBD2. With V trimmed by 4 bases and J by 4 bases, 6 bases remained unmatched. The CDR3 has 15 residues. Germline CDR1 MRHNA, CDR2 SNTAGT. The CDR3 region has the DNA TGTGCCAGCAGTGTCTCTGCTAGCGGGTACAATGAGCAGTTCTTC. Translated: CASSVSASGYNEQFF.

This clone was recorded once. The CDR3 DNA reads TGTGCCAGCAGCTTAGAGCCTAACTATGGCTACACCTTC. Translated, it gives CASSLEPNYGYTF. The genes are TRBV5-4 and TRBJ1-2; D uncertain. This CDR3 has 13 amino acids. CDR1 is SGHNT, CDR2 YYREEE, per germline (reference sequence). Trimming stripped 2 bases from V and 0 bases from J, with 5 bases between.

The V and J genes are TRBV9 and TRBJ2-5; 9 bases map to TRBD2. The CDR3 consists of 16 residues. J gave up 1 base and V 0 bases, and 4 bases lay outside the gene matches. Germline CDR1 and CDR2: SGDLS and YYNGEE. The CDR3 is CASSVGLREGQETQYF. The CDR3 DNA sequence: TGTGCCAGCAGCGTAGGATTGCGGGAGGGCCAAGAGACCCAGTACTTC.

The chain uses TRBV5-4 and TRBJ2-1; D possibly matches TRBD1 or TRBD2 (5 bases each). The CDR3 spans 13 residues. With 4 bases removed from V and 7 bases from J, the gap between germline ends came to 12 bases. Germline V gene data show CDR1 as SGHNT and CDR2 as YYREEE (reference sequence). CDR3 residues: CASSHGTENEQFF. The CDR3 DNA reads TGTGCCAGCAGCCATGGGACGGAGAATGAGCAGTTCTTC.